What follows describes a single T cell receptor beta chain. Its target is not known. This sample was included in a study of shared clonotypes between healthy human individuals. Generated by immunoSEQ multiplex PCR, the TCRdb table keeps only in-frame clones and is missing some. The sample includes about 2 million clones, 85% to 95% of them seen just once. Germline V gene data show CDR1 as SGHNT and CDR2 as YYREEE (reference sequence). The germline V and J ends were trimmed by 4 bases and 7 bases, with 9 bases remaining between them. The CDR3 has 13 residues. Notes on the study in general: Sequencing depth was a factor that was expected to affect clonotype sharing among donors.

The TCR originated in a man aged 18-30 years in good health. V is TRBV5-4 and J is TRBJ1-6; D gene unclear. Sequencing was performed on naive CD4+ T cells sorted from blood. Noted subset: CD45RA+ positively selected. The CDR3 is CASSPRQNSPLHF. The CDR3 DNA sequence: TGTGCCAGCAGCCCTCGACAAAATTCACCCCTCCACTTT. Full variable domain (missing parts from reference TRBV5-4 and TRBJ1-6): ETGVTQSPTHLIKTRGQQVTLRCSSQSGHNTVSWYQQALGQGPQFIFQYYREEENGRGNFPPRFSGLQFPNYSSELNVNALELDDSALYLCASSPRQNSPLHFGNGTRLTVT.